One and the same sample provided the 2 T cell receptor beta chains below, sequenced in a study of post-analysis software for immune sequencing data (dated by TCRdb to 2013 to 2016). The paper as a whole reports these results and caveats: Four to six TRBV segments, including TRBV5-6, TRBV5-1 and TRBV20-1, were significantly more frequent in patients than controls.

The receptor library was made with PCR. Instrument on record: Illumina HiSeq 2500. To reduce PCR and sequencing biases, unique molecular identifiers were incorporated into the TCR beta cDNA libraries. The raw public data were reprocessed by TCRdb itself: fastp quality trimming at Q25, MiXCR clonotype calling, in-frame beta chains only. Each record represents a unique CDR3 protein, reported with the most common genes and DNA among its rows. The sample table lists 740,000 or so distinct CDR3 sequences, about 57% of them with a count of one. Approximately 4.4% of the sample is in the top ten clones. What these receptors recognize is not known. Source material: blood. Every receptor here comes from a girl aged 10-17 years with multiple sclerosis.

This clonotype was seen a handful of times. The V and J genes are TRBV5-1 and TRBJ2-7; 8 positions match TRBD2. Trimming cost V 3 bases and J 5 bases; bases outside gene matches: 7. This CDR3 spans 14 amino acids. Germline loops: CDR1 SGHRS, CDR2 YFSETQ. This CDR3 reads CASSSFREGHEQYF. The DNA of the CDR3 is TGCGCCAGCAGCTCCTTTCGGGAGGGCCACGAGCAGTACTTC.

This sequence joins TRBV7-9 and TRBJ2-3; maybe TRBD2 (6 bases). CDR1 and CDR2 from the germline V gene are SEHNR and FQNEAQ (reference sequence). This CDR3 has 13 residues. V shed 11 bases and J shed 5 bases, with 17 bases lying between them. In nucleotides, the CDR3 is TGTGCCGGCCGGGACTTGTTAATAGATACGCAGTATTTT. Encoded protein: CAGRDLLIDTQYF.